This entry features one T cell receptor beta chain sequence. The data were taken from a study of blood T cell repertoires in COVID-19. As for the study in general: The United States, Italy and Spain provided the acute and convalescent COVID-19 samples. Sample material is recorded as cDNA or gDNA derived from T cells, B-cell-depleted T cells, or PBMCs.

In germline, CDR1 is LNHNV, CDR2 YYDKDF (reference sequence). Trimming shortened V by 4 bases and J by 0 bases, and 12 bases separated the two germline ends. The length of the CDR3 is 15 residues. Methods used by the authors: Reference gene primers were amplified, and this amplification served to estimate nucleated cell counts. Repertoires were generated with immunoSEQ multiplex PCR, while TCRdb's copy carries only in-frame clones and drops some. For V, J and clone size, that table is used; D and trimming come from the DNA. The sample records around 74,000 clones, roughly nine tenths being singletons.

This receptor was obtained from an elderly woman with active or convalescent COVID-19. Input material: peripheral blood. The rearrangement joins TRBV15 to TRBJ1-1; D remains unclear. CDR3 residues: CATSTGESMNTEAFF. CDR3 bases: TGTGCCACCAGCACCGGGGAGTCAATGAACACTGAAGCTTTCTTT.